These 22 T cell receptor beta chains share one sample of origin, sequenced in a study of T cell changes during pregnancy in multiple sclerosis. The method was immunoSEQ multiplex PCR; TCRdb's version includes in-frame clones alone and lacks a portion of them. The sample contains about 68,000 clones, 90% of which appear only once. The sequencing used peripheral blood, collected in the third trimester of pregnancy. All receptors come from a female donor with multiple sclerosis, enrolled in a pregnancy study.

V usage is TRBV19 and J usage is TRBJ2-7; 10 bases align to TRBD1. This CDR3 spans 15 amino acids. Germline V gene lookup returns CDR1 LNHDA and CDR2 SQIVND (reference sequence). Trimming at V came to 5 bases and at J to 5 bases, leaving 9 bases not matched to a gene. CDR3 region: CASSPGTGVVDEQYF. The CDR3 DNA follows: TGTGCCAGTAGTCCCGGGACAGGGGTGGTTGACGAGCAGTACTTC. The whole variable domain, filled in from reference TRBV19 and TRBJ2-7, reads DGGITQSPKYLFRKEGQNVTLSCEQNLNHDAMYWYRQDPGQGLRLIYYSQIVNDFQKGDIAEGYSVSREKKESFPLTVTSAQKNPTAFYLCASSPGTGVVDEQYFGPGTRLTVT.

The chain carries TRBV19 and TRBJ2-2; possibly TRBD2 for D (5 bases). There are 15 residues in the CDR3. V was shortened by 6 bases and J by 5 bases, with 16 bases between the two germline ends. Germline CDR1 LNHDA, CDR2 SQIVND (reference sequence). In nucleotides, the CDR3 is TGTGCCAGTAGGGGAACCGGGATTTCGACCGGGGAGCTGTTTTTT. It yields the protein CASRGTGISTGELFF.

The rearrangement joins TRBV11-2 to TRBJ2-1; 8 bases fit TRBD1. The CDR3 spans 17 residues. V was pared by 5 bases and J by 0 bases, with 9 bases of the junction left unmatched. Per germline, CDR1 SGHAT and CDR2 FQNNGV. CDR3 sequence (DNA): TGTGCCAGCAGCCCCGGACAGGGAAGGTCCTCCTACAATGAGCAGTTCTTC. Translated, it gives CASSPGQGRSSYNEQFF.

The rearrangement links TRBV19 to TRBJ1-5, with 8 bases fitting TRBD1. This CDR3 contains 17 residues. CDR1 and CDR2 from the germline V gene are LNHDA and SQIVND (reference sequence). The V segment lost 2 bases and the J segment 4 bases; nucleotides outside the gene matches: 10. The CDR3 protein is CASSIRRRQGPNQPQHF. In DNA, the CDR3 is TGTGCCAGTAGTATAAGAAGACGACAGGGGCCTAATCAGCCCCAGCATTTT.

The chain has TRBV12-5 and TRBJ2-3; D not resolved. This CDR3 has 15 residues. Trimming removed 0 bases from V and 1 base from J, with 8 bases in between. Germline CDR1 reads LGHNT; CDR2 reads FRNRAP. CDR3 protein: CASGLVSQGTDTQYF. The DNA of the CDR3 is TGTGCTAGTGGTTTGGTATCGCAGGGCACAGATACGCAGTATTTT. Based on the CDR3 plus reference TRBV12-5 and TRBJ2-3, the full variable domain is DARVTQTPRHKVTEMGQEVTMRCQPILGHNTVFWYRQTMMQGLELLAYFRNRAPLDDSGMPKDRFSAEMPDATLATLKIQPSEPRDSAVYFCASGLVSQGTDTQYFGPGTRLTVL.

V and J are TRBV30 and TRBJ2-7; 8 bases align to TRBD2. The CDR3 loop spans 17 amino acids. The junction had 15 bases not matched to a gene; V was cut back by 1 base and J by 4 bases. Germline V gene lookup returns CDR1 GTSNPN and CDR2 SVGIG (reference sequence). CDR3 sequence reads: CAWSASRVAGGGYEQYF. Here the CDR3 DNA reads TGTGCCTGGAGTGCTTCCCGTGTGGCGGGGGGTGGTTACGAGCAGTACTTC.

In its sample, this clone was seen once. The CDR3 spells CASREGFTYNEQFF. CDR3 DNA: TGTGCCAGTAGAGAGGGATTTACCTACAATGAGCAGTTCTTC. The chain couples TRBV19 to TRBJ2-1; perhaps TRBD2 as D (5 bases). Trimming removed 6 bases from V and 2 bases from J, with 11 bases in between. The CDR3 is 14 amino acids. Germline values: CDR1 LNHDA, CDR2 SQIVND (reference sequence).

The J gene is TRBJ2-7, the V gene TRBV7-9; 10 nucleotides align to TRBD2. Unmatched junction bases numbered 6, after V lost 5 bases and J lost 5 bases. Germline V gives CDR1 SEHNR, CDR2 FQNEAQ (reference sequence). The length of the CDR3 is 14 residues. The CDR3 DNA sequence: TGTGCCAGCAGCCGGACTAGCGGAGGCCACGAGCAGTACTTC. Translated: CASSRTSGGHEQYF.

Here the CDR3 DNA reads TGTGCCAGCAGCTTGGGGACAGGGGATGGAAACACCATATATTTT. As protein: CASSLGTGDGNTIYF. The chain has TRBV5-8 and TRBJ1-3, with 9 bases lining up with TRBD1. The CDR3 is 15 residues long. Germline V gene data show CDR1 as SGHTS and CDR2 as YDEGEE. V trimming: 0 bases; J trimming: 3 bases; junction bases outside the gene matches: 1. Complete variable domain (other parts from reference TRBV5-8 and TRBJ1-3): EAGVTQSPTHLIKTRGQQATLRCSPISGHTSVYWYQQALGLGLQFLLWYDEGEERNRGNFPPRFSGRQFPNYSSELNVNALELEDSALYLCASSLGTGDGNTIYFGEGSWLTVV.

The chain combines TRBV19 with TRBJ1-5, with D maybe TRBD1 (5 bases). Germline lookup yields CDR1 LNHDA and CDR2 SQIVND (reference sequence). Between the trimmed V and J ends, which lost 7 bases and 6 bases, there was a span of 13 bases. The length of the CDR3 is 13 residues. The CDR3, as DNA: TGTGCCAGTACCCTAACGGGGGGTCAGCCCCAGCATTTT. It yields the protein CASTLTGGQPQHF.

This clone appeared a single time. The chain uses TRBV2 and TRBJ2-1; D not certain. The CDR3 runs to 13 residues. V dropped 4 bases and J dropped 0 bases, with 4 bases sitting between them. CDR1 is SNHLY and CDR2 is FYNNEI in the germline V gene. The CDR3 coding sequence is TGTGCCAGCAGTGCGGTCTCCTACAATGAGCAGTTCTTC. This encodes CASSAVSYNEQFF.

This chain links TRBV5-3 with TRBJ1-4, with 7 bases that match TRBD1. TRBV5-3 is marked as an open reading frame, function uncertain. V lost 1 base and J lost 0; bases outside the gene matches: 6. The CDR3 extends over 17 amino acids. CDR3 bases: TGTGCCAGAAGCTTGAAGGGGGCTACTTCAACTAATGAAAAACTGTTTTTT. It is translated as CARSLKGATSTNEKLFF.

This clone showed up just a few times. The V call is TRBV12-5, the J call TRBJ2-2; 8 nucleotides line up with TRBD1. CDR1 LGHNT and CDR2 FRNRAP come from the germline V gene. CDR3 length: 15 amino acids. V shed 1 base and J 3 bases; nucleotides not matched to a gene: 1. CDR3 sequence reads: CASGLEQGDTGELFF. CDR3 DNA sequence: TGTGCTAGTGGTTTGGAACAGGGGGACACCGGGGAGCTGTTTTTT.

Only a few counts were recorded for this clone. The chain recombines TRBV30 with TRBJ2-4; 10 bases agree with TRBD2. CDR3 size: 16 residues. CDR1 is GTSNPN and CDR2 is SVGIG in the germline V gene (reference sequence). Losses at the gene ends were 0 bases for V and 3 bases for J; bases not matched to a gene: 5. CDR3 residues: CAWSVLAGYDKNIQYF. CDR3 DNA sequence: TGTGCCTGGAGTGTACTAGCGGGGTATGACAAAAACATTCAGTACTTC.

This chain uses TRBV6-1 with TRBJ1-1, with TRBD1 matching 9 bases. Trimming took 5 bases from V and 2 from J; bases not matched to a gene: 6. The CDR3 length is 15 residues. The germline V gene has CDR1 MNHNS and CDR2 SASEGT. This CDR3 reads CASSPYRGRNTEAFF. DNA for the CDR3: TGTGCCAGCAGTCCATACAGGGGGCGAAACACTGAAGCTTTCTTT.

CDR3 DNA: TGTGCCAGCAGCCAAGGAAACACCGCCTACGAGCAGTACTTC. Its protein product is CASSQGNTAYEQYF. The chain links TRBV4-2 to TRBJ2-7, with no clear D. This CDR3 comprises 14 residues. The germline V gene has CDR1 LGHNA and CDR2 YNFKEQ. Trimming stripped 1 base from V and 2 bases from J, with 9 bases between.

The rearrangement uses TRBV18 and TRBJ1-3; D remains unclear. Trimming took off 4 bases at V and 5 bases at J, with 12 bases between the two ends. CDR3 length: 14 amino acids. Germline V lookup: CDR1 KGHSH, CDR2 LQKENI. The CDR3 reads CASSRTRSRNTIYF. In DNA form, the CDR3 reads TGTGCCAGCTCACGTACTAGGAGCAGAAACACCATATATTTT.

Concerning this clone: The identical CDR3 is also encoded by other nucleotide sequences in the sample. The V and J genes are TRBV19 and TRBJ2-2; TRBD1 might be the D (5 bases). Trimming removed 2 bases from V and 4 bases from J, with 5 bases in between. Germline V gene data show CDR1 as LNHDA and CDR2 as SQIVND (reference sequence). CDR3 length: 13 amino acids. CDR3 in amino acids: CASSIQGTGELFF. For the CDR3, the DNA is TGTGCCAGTAGTATACAGGGCACCGGGGAGCTGTTTTTT.

The V and J genes are TRBV6-5 and TRBJ1-6, with D hard to call. This CDR3 comprises 15 residues. Trimming stripped 2 bases from V and 1 base from J, with 6 bases between. The germline CDR1 and CDR2 sequences are MNHEY and SVGAGI. CDR3 loop: CASSYEGSYNSPLHF. The CDR3 DNA reads TGTGCCAGCAGTTACGAGGGTTCCTATAATTCACCCCTCCACTTT.

V gene TRBV6-5 combines with J gene TRBJ2-7; 10 bases align to TRBD1. The CDR3 runs to 16 residues. Germline V gene data show CDR1 as MNHEY and CDR2 as SVGAGI. Trimming removed 4 bases from V and 9 bases from J; junction bases left unmatched: 15. DNA of the CDR3: TGTGCCAGCAGTTCAGGCTCGGGACAGGGGAATATGGGGCAGTACTTC. As protein: CASSSGSGQGNMGQYF.

This clone came up once. This rearrangement joins TRBV4-3 to TRBJ2-3; 14 bases are a match to TRBD2. The germline gives CDR1 LGHNA, CDR2 YSLEER. V shed 3 bases and J 5 bases; nucleotides not matched to a gene: 4. The length of the CDR3 is 16 residues. DNA of the CDR3: TGCGCCAGCAGCCACCGACTAGCGGGGGGGGAAGATACGCAGTATTTT. Translation: CASSHRLAGGEDTQYF.

The chain couples TRBV12-5 to TRBJ2-1; D may be TRBD1 (6 bases). Germline lookup yields CDR1 LGHNT and CDR2 FRNRAP. The CDR3 is made up of 12 amino acids. The V gene lost 6 bases and the J gene lost 3 bases, with 6 bases spanning the gap. The CDR3 bases are TGTGCTAGTGGGGACAGCTACAATGAGCAGTTCTTC. Amino acid sequence: CASGDSYNEQFF. The full variable domain, rest sourced from reference TRBV12-5 and TRBJ2-1, is DARVTQTPRHKVTEMGQEVTMRCQPILGHNTVFWYRQTMMQGLELLAYFRNRAPLDDSGMPKDRFSAEMPDATLATLKIQPSEPRDSAVYFCASGDSYNEQFFGPGTRLTVL.